Listed here is a single T cell receptor (beta chain). Antigen specificity is unknown. The sample originates from a study of cytomegalovirus exposure and HLA in healthy donors. The overall study: Early released data had approximately 86 million unique TCRs, all coming from HLA-typed donors. Whole-study findings and limits: Rarity characterized most TCR sequences, yet some public TCRs appeared in many donors. Association of a missense DCLRE1C variant with TCR beta V- and J-gene trimming was reported in a later analysis.

With 60 Vbeta and 13 Jbeta primers, the PCR was carried out. Assay used: immunoSEQ multiplex PCR; TCRdb lists only in-frame clones, some missing. The sample holds around 140,000 clones, around 78% seen once. The CDR3 length is 14 residues. V shed 5 bases and J shed 3 bases, with 12 bases lying between them. Germline CDR1 is MNHEY and CDR2 is SMNVEV (reference sequence). The material sequenced was PBMCs. This TCR derives from a man aged 35 to 55 in good health and CMV-seronegative. The chain links TRBV27 to TRBJ2-3; D possibly corresponds to TRBD1 (6 bases). As DNA, the CDR3 is TGTGCCAGCAGTCCGGGACAAGTGACAGATACGCAGTATTTT. Translated: CASSPGQVTDTQYF.